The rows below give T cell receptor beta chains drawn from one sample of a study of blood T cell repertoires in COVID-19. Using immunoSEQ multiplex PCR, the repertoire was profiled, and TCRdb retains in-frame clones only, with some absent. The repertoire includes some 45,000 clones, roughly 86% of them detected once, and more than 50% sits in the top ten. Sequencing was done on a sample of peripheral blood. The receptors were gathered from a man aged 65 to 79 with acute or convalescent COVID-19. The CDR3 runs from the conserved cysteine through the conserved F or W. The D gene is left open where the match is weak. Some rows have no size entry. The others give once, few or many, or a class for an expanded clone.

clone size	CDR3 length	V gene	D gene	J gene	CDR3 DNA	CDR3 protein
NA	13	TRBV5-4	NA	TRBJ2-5	TGTGCCAGCAGCCGGGACTGGCAAGAGACCCAGTACTTC	CASSRDWQETQYF
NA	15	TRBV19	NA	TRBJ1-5	TGTGCCAGTTCGCTGGGGGCAGAGAGCAATCAGCCCCAGCATTTT	CASSLGAESNQPQHF
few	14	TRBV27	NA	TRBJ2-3	TGTGCCAGCAGTTTTCGACGGGGCACAGATACGCAGTATTTT	CASSFRRGTDTQYF
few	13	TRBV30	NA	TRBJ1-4	TGTGCCTGGAGCGCTGTGTCTAGTGAAAAACTGTTTTTT	CAWSAVSSEKLFF
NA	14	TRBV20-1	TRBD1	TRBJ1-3	TGCAGTGCTAGTCGGACAGGGTCTGGAAACACCATATATTTT	CSASRTGSGNTIYF
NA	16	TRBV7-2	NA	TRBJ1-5	TGTGCCAGCAGCTTTGGGGGCCAGGATAGCAATCAGCCCCAGCATTTT	CASSFGGQDSNQPQHF
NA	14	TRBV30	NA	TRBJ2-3	TGTGCCTGGAGGGGTAGCGGAGCACACGGTACGCAGTATTTT	CAWRGSGAHGTQYF
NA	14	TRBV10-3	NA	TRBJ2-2	TGTGCCATCAGTGATCAGCAGGGGTCAGGGGAGCTGTTTTTT	CAISDQQGSGELFF
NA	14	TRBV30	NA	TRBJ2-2	TGTGTTGGAGCCCGGTTGGTTGGCACCGGGGAGCTGTTTTTT	CVGARLVGTGELFF
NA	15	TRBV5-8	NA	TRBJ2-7	TGTGCCAGCAGCTTGCGTTCCCAGGTAGCCTACGAGCAGTACTTC	CASSLRSQVAYEQYF
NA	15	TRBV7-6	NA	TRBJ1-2	TGTGCCAGCAGCTTAGTTCCTGGGCAGCTACATGGCTACACCTTC	CASSLVPGQLHGYTF
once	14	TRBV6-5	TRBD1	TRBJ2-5	TGTGCCAGCAGAAAACAGGGGGCGCGGGAGACCCAGTACTTC	CASRKQGARETQYF
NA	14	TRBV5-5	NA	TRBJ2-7	TGTGCCAGCAGGCCTGGAGGGATCCGCTACGAGCAGTACTTC	CASRPGGIRYEQYF
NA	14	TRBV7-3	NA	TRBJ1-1	TGTGCCAGCAGCTTAAACCGGGGTAACACTGAAGCTTTCTTT	CASSLNRGNTEAFF
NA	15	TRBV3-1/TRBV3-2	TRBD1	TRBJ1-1	TGTGCCAGCAGCCATGCTCGCGGGACAGGGGGTTTAGCTTTCTTT	CASSHARGTGGLAFF
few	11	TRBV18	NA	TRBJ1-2	TGTGCCAGCTCACAAGGAGGGGGCTACACCTTC	CASSQGGGYTF
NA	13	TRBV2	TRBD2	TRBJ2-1	TGTGCCAGTTCGCGGGAGAGTCGGAATGAGCAGTTCTTC	CASSRESRNEQFF
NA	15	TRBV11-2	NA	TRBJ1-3	TGTGCCAGCAGCTTAACCGGGGGATCTGGAAACACCATATATTTT	CASSLTGGSGNTIYF
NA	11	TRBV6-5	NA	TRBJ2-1	TGTGCCAGCAACTGGGGCCATGAGCAGTTCTTC	CASNWGHEQFF
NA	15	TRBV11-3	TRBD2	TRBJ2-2	TGTGCCAGCAGCGTGGGGAGCGGGGGCACCGGGGAGCTGTTTTTT	CASSVGSGGTGELFF
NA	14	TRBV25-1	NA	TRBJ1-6	TGTGCCAGCAGTGAAGGGGGCTGGAGTTCACCCCTCCACTTT	CASSEGGWSSPLHF
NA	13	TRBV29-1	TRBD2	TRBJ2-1	TGCAGCGTTGAGGGACTAGCGAACAATGAGCAGTTCTTC	CSVEGLANNEQFF
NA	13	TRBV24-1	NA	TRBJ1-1	TGTGCCACCAGTGAAAATCAGTACACTGAAGCTTTCTTT	CATSENQYTEAFF
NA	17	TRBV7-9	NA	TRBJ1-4	TGTGCCAGCAGCTTAGCTGATTCGGCGGCTCCGAATGAAAAACTGTTTTTT	CASSLADSAAPNEKLFF
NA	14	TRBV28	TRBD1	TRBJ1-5	TGTGCCACCCAGTCCGGGACAGTGAGACAGCCCCAGCATTTT	CATQSGTVRQPQHF
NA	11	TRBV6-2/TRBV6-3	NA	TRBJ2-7	TGTGCCAGCAGTTTGCCAGGGGTATTGTACTTC	CASSLPGVLYF
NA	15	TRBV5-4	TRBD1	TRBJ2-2	TGTGCCAGCAGCAAGGGACAGGACTACACCGGGGAGCTGTTTTTT	CASSKGQDYTGELFF
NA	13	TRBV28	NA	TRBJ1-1	TGTGCCAGCAGTTTAGACGCCTTTCGGGGAGCTTTCTTT	CASSLDAFRGAFF
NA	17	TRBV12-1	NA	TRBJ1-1	TGTGCCAGCAGCTTTGTTTTTTTTAGACACGGTAACACTGAAGCTTTCTTT	CASSFVFFRHGNTEAFF
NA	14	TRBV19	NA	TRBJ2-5	TGTGCCAGTAGTATTCTGGACAGAGAAGAGACCCAGTACTTC	CASSILDREETQYF
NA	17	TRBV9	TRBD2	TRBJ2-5	TGTGCCAGCAGCGCCCGGACTAGCGGGAGGACGGGGGAGACCCAGTACTTC	CASSARTSGRTGETQYF